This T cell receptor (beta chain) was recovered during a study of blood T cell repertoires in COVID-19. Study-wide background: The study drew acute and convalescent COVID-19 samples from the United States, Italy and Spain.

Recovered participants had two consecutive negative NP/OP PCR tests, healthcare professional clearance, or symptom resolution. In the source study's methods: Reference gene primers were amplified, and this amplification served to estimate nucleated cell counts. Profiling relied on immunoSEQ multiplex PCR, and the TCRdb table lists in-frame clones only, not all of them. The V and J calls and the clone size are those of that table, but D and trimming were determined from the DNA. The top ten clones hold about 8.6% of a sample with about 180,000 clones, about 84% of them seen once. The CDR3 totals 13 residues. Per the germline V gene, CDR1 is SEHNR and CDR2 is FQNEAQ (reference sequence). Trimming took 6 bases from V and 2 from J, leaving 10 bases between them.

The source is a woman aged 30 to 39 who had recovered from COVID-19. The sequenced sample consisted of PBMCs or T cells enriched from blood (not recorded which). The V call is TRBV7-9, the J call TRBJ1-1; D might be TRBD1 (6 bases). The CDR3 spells CASRGQQNTEAFF. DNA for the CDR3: TGTGCCAGCAGGGGACAACAAAACACTGAAGCTTTCTTT.